The 3 T cell receptor beta chains below were found in one sample sequenced in a study of blood T cell repertoires in COVID-19. This table comes from immunoSEQ multiplex PCR, and its TCRdb copy is limited to in-frame clones, with some not included. The sample holds about 110,000 clones, 70% to 90% seen once. Sequenced sample: peripheral blood. Receptors were obtained from a human donor in a cohort sampled during active COVID-19.

The chain employs TRBV12-3 or TRBV12-4 and TRBJ2-1; D is possibly TRBD1 (5 bases). This CDR3 has 13 amino acids. V was trimmed by 6 bases and J by 15 bases, leaving 21 bases between them. In DNA form, the CDR3 reads TGTGCCAGCAGCCCCGATCGAAGGGCTCAGGGGTTCTTC. It encodes CASSPDRRAQGFF.

The J gene is TRBJ2-3, the V gene TRBV7-2; weak D call: TRBD2 (6 bases). CDR1 is SGHTA and CDR2 is FQGNSA in the germline V gene. V shed 4 bases and J shed 2 bases, with 13 bases lying between them. The CDR3 covers 15 residues. CDR3 residues: CASSSMGGSTDTQYF. CDR3 bases: TGTGCCAGCAGCTCAATGGGGGGTTCCACAGATACGCAGTATTTT.

A single count supports this clone. The V call is TRBV7-8, the J call TRBJ1-5; TRBD1 matches at 7 bases. The CDR3 has 16 amino acids. Trimming removed 2 bases from V and 4 bases from J; junction bases left unmatched: 8. Per the germline V gene, CDR1 is SGHVS and CDR2 is FQNEAQ. The CDR3 DNA is TGTGCCAGCAGCTTACGGGGGGGACAGAAAAATCAGCCCCAGCATTTT. It codes for CASSLRGGQKNQPQHF.